Listed below are T cell receptor beta chains from one sample, sequenced in a study of tumor-infiltrating lymphocytes in primary liver carcinoma. From the multiplex PCR reads, TCRdb called clonotypes with MiXCR, one entry per CDR3 protein. The sample lists a few hundred thousand distinct CDR3 sequences, approximately 54% occurring once. Source material: peripheral blood. The receptor set was obtained from a woman in her twenties or thirties with primary liver carcinoma and hepatitis B virus infection. Each CDR3 is given with its conserved first and last residue. Each record gives: clone size, J gene, D gene, V gene, CDR3 protein, CDR3 DNA. D genes are given only for firm matches. The size field is filled for only some rows; it gives once, few, many or a size class.

clone size: -
J gene: TRBJ1-5
D gene: -
V gene: TRBV12-3/TRBV12-4
CDR3 protein: CASAPSEVYSNQPQHF
CDR3 DNA: TGTGCCAGCGCTCCCAGTGAGGTTTATAGCAATCAACCCCAGCATTTT

clone size: -
J gene: TRBJ2-5
D gene: -
V gene: TRBV11-3
CDR3 protein: CTSRSGTGFQETQYF
CDR3 DNA: TGTACCAGCAGGTCAGGCACAGGGTTCCAAGAGACCCAGTACTTC

clone size: -
J gene: TRBJ2-7
D gene: -
V gene: TRBV30
CDR3 protein: CAWSQPRSEQYF
CDR3 DNA: TGTGCCTGGAGCCAGCCGAGGAGTGAGCAGTACTTC

clone size: many
J gene: TRBJ2-7
D gene: TRBD2
V gene: TRBV6-2/TRBV6-3
CDR3 protein: CASSFRISRLAGGEQYF
CDR3 DNA: TGTGCCAGCAGTTTTCGAATATCGAGACTAGCGGGAGGCGAGCAGTACTTC

clone size: -
J gene: TRBJ1-3
D gene: -
V gene: TRBV7-9
CDR3 protein: CASSSQFYTIYF
CDR3 DNA: TGTGCCAGCAGCTCCCAGTTCTACACCATATATTTT

clone size: many
J gene: TRBJ2-7
D gene: -
V gene: TRBV12-3/TRBV12-4
CDR3 protein: CASSLNTYEQYF
CDR3 DNA: TGTGCCAGCAGTTTAAACACCTACGAGCAGTACTTC

clone size: -
J gene: TRBJ1-2
D gene: -
V gene: TRBV7-9
CDR3 protein: CASSPGPSYGYTF
CDR3 DNA: TGTGCCAGCAGCCCGGGACCGAGCTATGGCTACACCTTC

clone size: -
J gene: TRBJ2-3
D gene: -
V gene: TRBV29-1
CDR3 protein: CSVPRGLFDTQYF
CDR3 DNA: TGCAGCGTCCCTAGGGGGTTATTTGATACGCAGTATTTT

clone size: few
J gene: TRBJ2-7
D gene: -
V gene: TRBV5-1
CDR3 protein: CASKLWDEAYEQYF
CDR3 DNA: TGCGCCAGCAAGCTCTGGGACGAAGCCTACGAGCAGTACTTC

clone size: -
J gene: TRBJ2-5
D gene: TRBD2
V gene: TRBV5-5
CDR3 protein: CASCRAAGGFETQYF
CDR3 DNA: TGTGCCAGCTGCCGCGCCGCGGGAGGGTTTGAGACCCAGTACTTC

clone size: few
J gene: TRBJ2-3
D gene: TRBD1
V gene: TRBV28
CDR3 protein: CASSRRDRTDTQYF
CDR3 DNA: TGTGCCAGCAGCCGCCGGGACAGGACAGATACGCAGTATTTT

clone size: medium-sized
J gene: TRBJ2-3
D gene: TRBD1
V gene: TRBV11-2
CDR3 protein: CASSFGDRRGDTQYF
CDR3 DNA: TGTGCCAGCAGCTTTGGGGACAGGAGAGGGGATACGCAGTATTTT

clone size: -
J gene: TRBJ2-1
D gene: -
V gene: TRBV11-2
CDR3 protein: CASSPSGTPNEHIF
CDR3 DNA: TGTGCCAGCAGCCCTTCCGGGACACCCAATGAGCACATCTTC

clone size: -
J gene: TRBJ2-3
D gene: TRBD2
V gene: TRBV5-1
CDR3 protein: CASSAGLAGKGGDTQYF
CDR3 DNA: TGCGCCAGCAGCGCGGGACTAGCGGGAAAGGGCGGAGATACGCAGTATTTT

clone size: few
J gene: TRBJ1-2
D gene: -
V gene: TRBV12-3/TRBV12-4
CDR3 protein: CASSFIPARDLYGYTF
CDR3 DNA: TGTGCCAGCAGTTTTATCCCAGCCCGAGATCTCTATGGCTACACCTTC

clone size: few
J gene: TRBJ1-1
D gene: -
V gene: TRBV12-3/TRBV12-4
CDR3 protein: CASSTTGPPLNTEAFF
CDR3 DNA: TGTGCCAGCAGTACTACAGGTCCCCCCCTGAACACTGAAGCTTTCTTT

clone size: -
J gene: TRBJ2-1
D gene: TRBD1
V gene: TRBV18
CDR3 protein: CASSPGTGENEQFF
CDR3 DNA: TGTGCCAGTTCACCCGGGACAGGGGAGAATGAGCAGTTCTTT

clone size: many
J gene: TRBJ2-2
D gene: -
V gene: TRBV6-6
CDR3 protein: CASSFDSTNTGELFF
CDR3 DNA: TGTGCCAGCAGTTTCGACAGTACTAACACCGGGGAGCTGTTTTTT

clone size: few
J gene: TRBJ2-3
D gene: -
V gene: TRBV29-1
CDR3 protein: CSVEVDLADTQYF
CDR3 DNA: TGCAGCGTTGAGGTGGACCTGGCAGATACGCAGTATTTT

clone size: many
J gene: TRBJ1-4
D gene: TRBD1
V gene: TRBV4-3
CDR3 protein: CASSPDTGAVYEKLFF
CDR3 DNA: TGCGCCAGCAGCCCGGATACAGGGGCGGTATATGAAAAACTGTTTTTT

clone size: -
J gene: TRBJ2-1
D gene: TRBD2
V gene: TRBV12-3/TRBV12-4
CDR3 protein: CANSVTGLAGGEQFF
CDR3 DNA: TGTGCCAACAGCGTGACGGGACTAGCGGGAGGTGAGCAGTTCTTC

clone size: many
J gene: TRBJ2-3
D gene: TRBD1
V gene: TRBV29-1
CDR3 protein: CSVEDRDRRPTDTQYF
CDR3 DNA: TGCAGCGTTGAAGATAGGGACAGGAGACCCACAGATACGCAGTATTTT

clone size: few
J gene: TRBJ2-1
D gene: TRBD2
V gene: TRBV29-1
CDR3 protein: CSVEGLGGPRGNEQFF
CDR3 DNA: TGCAGCGTTGAGGGGTTGGGAGGGCCTCGGGGAAATGAGCAGTTCTTC

clone size: -
J gene: TRBJ2-2
D gene: -
V gene: TRBV11-2
CDR3 protein: CASSIAALSTGELFF
CDR3 DNA: TGTGCCAGCAGCATTGCAGCTTTGAGCACGGGGGAGCTGTTTTTT

clone size: -
J gene: TRBJ1-2
D gene: -
V gene: TRBV28
CDR3 protein: CASTTTVYGYTF
CDR3 DNA: TGTGCCAGCACTACTACAGTCTATGGCTACACCTTC

clone size: few
J gene: TRBJ2-3
D gene: -
V gene: TRBV5-6
CDR3 protein: CASSLSGPADTQYF
CDR3 DNA: TGTGCCAGCAGCTTGTCAGGGCCCGCAGATACGCAGTATTTT

clone size: -
J gene: TRBJ1-1
D gene: -
V gene: TRBV4-1
CDR3 protein: CVSSQGPDGGTEAFF
CDR3 DNA: TGCGTTAGCAGCCAAGGACCCGATGGAGGCACTGAAGCTTTCTTT

clone size: -
J gene: TRBJ2-7
D gene: TRBD1
V gene: TRBV6-5
CDR3 protein: CASRPGQGGSYEQYF
CDR3 DNA: TGTGCCAGCAGACCAGGACAGGGTGGGTCCTACGAGCAGTACTTC

clone size: many
J gene: TRBJ2-1
D gene: -
V gene: TRBV6-2/TRBV6-3
CDR3 protein: CASSLKVEQFF
CDR3 DNA: TGTGCCAGCAGTTTGAAGGTTGAGCAGTTCTTC

clone size: -
J gene: TRBJ2-1
D gene: -
V gene: TRBV29-1
CDR3 protein: CGVASGEQFF
CDR3 DNA: TGCGGCGTCGCCTCGGGTGAGCAGTTCTTC

clone size: -
J gene: TRBJ1-1
D gene: -
V gene: TRBV30
CDR3 protein: CAWSRGGGEAFF
CDR3 DNA: TGTGCCTGGAGTAGGGGGGGCGGTGAAGCTTTCTTT

clone size: many
J gene: TRBJ2-7
D gene: TRBD2
V gene: TRBV29-1
CDR3 protein: CSYGEGSNEQYF
CDR3 DNA: TGCAGCTATGGGGAGGGTTCCAACGAGCAGTACTTC

clone size: many
J gene: TRBJ2-3
D gene: TRBD2
V gene: TRBV10-2
CDR3 protein: CASRSASGRDTQYF
CDR3 DNA: TGCGCCAGCAGGTCGGCTAGCGGGAGGGATACGCAGTATTTT

clone size: few
J gene: TRBJ2-7
D gene: -
V gene: TRBV10-3
CDR3 protein: CAIKGPGTYEQYF
CDR3 DNA: TGTGCCATCAAAGGGCCGGGCACCTACGAGCAGTACTTC

clone size: -
J gene: TRBJ2-3
D gene: TRBD2
V gene: TRBV4-3
CDR3 protein: CACSTGEGFTDTQYF
CDR3 DNA: TGCGCCTGCAGCACGGGGGAGGGGTTCACAGATACGCAGTATTTT

clone size: many
J gene: TRBJ2-5
D gene: TRBD2
V gene: TRBV6-2/TRBV6-3
CDR3 protein: CASRAGVGETQYF
CDR3 DNA: TGTGCCAGCCGGGCGGGGGTAGGAGAGACCCAGTACTTC